In its sample, the clone carrying this T cell receptor (beta chain) was seen a few times. This sample was included in a study of T-cell memory formation after mild COVID-19. Using its own MiXCR run on the 5' RACE reads, TCRdb lists one record per CDR3 protein. This table has 410,000 or so distinct CDR3 sequences, less than 25% appearing once. Trimming stripped 3 bases from V and 5 bases from J, with 10 bases between. There are 13 residues in the CDR3. What was sequenced was PBMCs or a T cell subset sorted from them (not recorded which). The sequence came from an adult woman who had mild COVID-19 (a few samples of this study predate the infection). Cell type and time point are not known. The V gene is TRBV12-3 or TRBV12-4, the J gene TRBJ2-5; the D gene is possibly TRBD2 (6 bases). The DNA for the CDR3 is TGTGCCAGCAGTTTTTCTGGGGGGGAGACCCAGTACTTC. It specifies CASSFSGGETQYF.